This note documents a single T cell receptor (beta chain) sequence. The data stem from a study of shared clonotypes between healthy human individuals. Data came from immunoSEQ multiplex PCR; TCRdb stores just in-frame clones and leaves some out. The table shows roughly 400,000 clones, with approximately 96% occurring only once. V shed 1 base and J 4 bases; nucleotides not matched to a gene: 6. The CDR3 runs 15 residues. Germline CDR1 SGHRS, CDR2 YFSETQ. The chain couples TRBV5-1 to TRBJ1-2; 8 bases match TRBD1. This clonotype originated in a man aged 30 to 45 in good health. What was sequenced was memory CD8+ T cells sorted from blood. Subset of the sample: CD45RO+ cells pooled with CCR7-negative TemRA cells. The CDR3 DNA sequence: TGCGCCAGCAGCTTGCGGACAGGGCTACTCTATGGCTACACCTTC. As protein: CASSLRTGLLYGYTF.